The subject of this entry is one T cell receptor beta chain. Its antigen is as yet unknown. The data were obtained in a study of response to subunit inactivated influenza vaccine. CDR3 size: 18 residues. CDR1 is SGHAT, CDR2 FQNNGV, per germline. Trimming shortened V by 0 bases and J by 3 bases, and 18 bases separated the two germline ends. TCRdb re-called the RT-PCR reads with MiXCR, one entry per CDR3 protein. Counted here are more than 200,000 distinct CDR3 sequences, 10% to 15% occurring once; the ten biggest clones make up over 6.5%. Regarding the study as a whole: New T cells are recruited in small numbers by each seasonal influenza vaccination, according to the authors' suggestion.

The source is a man in his forties or fifties who received an inactivated influenza vaccine. This material consisted of non-naive T cells sorted from PBMCs, taken 14 days before vaccination. This chain uses TRBV11-2 with TRBJ2-4; D is perhaps TRBD2 (6 bases). DNA for the CDR3: TGTGCCAGCAGCTTAGATGCGGTGACCGGGCGGGACAAAAACATTCAGTACTTC. It yields the protein CASSLDAVTGRDKNIQYF.